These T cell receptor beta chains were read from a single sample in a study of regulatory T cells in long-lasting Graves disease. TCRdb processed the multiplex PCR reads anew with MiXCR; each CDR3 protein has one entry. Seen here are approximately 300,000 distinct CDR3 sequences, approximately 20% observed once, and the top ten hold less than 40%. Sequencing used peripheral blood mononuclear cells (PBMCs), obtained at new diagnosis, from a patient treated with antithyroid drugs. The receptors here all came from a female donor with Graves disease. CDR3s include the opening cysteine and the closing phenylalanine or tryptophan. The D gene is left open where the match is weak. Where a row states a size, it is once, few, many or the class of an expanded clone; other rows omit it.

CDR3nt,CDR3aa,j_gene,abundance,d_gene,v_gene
TGTGCCAGCTCGACAGGGGGCTTGGAGACCCAGTACTTC,CASSTGGLETQYF,TRBJ2-5,.,TRBD1,TRBV18
TGCAGTGCTAGAGCTCTAGAAGAGACCCAGTACTTC,CSARALEETQYF,TRBJ2-5,many,.,TRBV20-1
TGTGCCAGCAGCAACAGTCATCCGGGGGGGCTTCTAGCGGGAGGAGGGAAGCAAGAGACCCAGTACTTC,CASSNSHPGGLLAGGGKQETQYF,TRBJ2-5,.,TRBD2,TRBV13
TGTGCCACCAGTGACATAGGACCAAATCGGACGGGGCAGTTCTTC,CATSDIGPNRTGQFF,TRBJ2-1,many,.,TRBV24-1
TGTGCCAGCAGCTTGGATGGGGACAATTACGAGCAGTACTTC,CASSLDGDNYEQYF,TRBJ2-7,few,.,TRBV5-4
TGTGCCAGCAGAGAGGAAGCTCCCGGGACTAGCGGCAATCACTACAATGAGCAGTTCTTC,CASREEAPGTSGNHYNEQFF,TRBJ2-1,many,TRBD2,TRBV2
TGTGCCACTACGACAGGATCCCTCTACAATGAGCAGTTCTTC,CATTTGSLYNEQFF,TRBJ2-1,many,.,TRBV10-3
TGTGCCAGCAGTGGAGAGACAGGGGGCTATGGCTACACCTTC,CASSGETGGYGYTF,TRBJ1-2,many,TRBD1,TRBV6-1
TGTGCCAGTTCCAGGGGGCGTGATGGGCCCCAGCATTTT,CASSRGRDGPQHF,TRBJ1-5,.,TRBD1,TRBV19
TGCAGTGCTTTGAGCAATGAACCGGGACTAGGACTGGGCGATGAGCAGTTCTTC,CSALSNEPGLGLGDEQFF,TRBJ2-1,many,TRBD2,TRBV20-1
TGTGCCATCAGTGCAGCGTTCGCCACAGATACGCAGTATTTT,CAISAAFATDTQYF,TRBJ2-3,many,.,TRBV10-3
TGTGCCAGCAGCCGTACAGGGAACTCCTACGAGCAGTACTTC,CASSRTGNSYEQYF,TRBJ2-7,many,.,TRBV9
TGTGCCAGCAGCTTGGGACTAGTAAGGTTCGAGCAGTACTTC,CASSLGLVRFEQYF,TRBJ2-7,many,TRBD2,TRBV11-2
TGCGCCAGCAGCTTGAGCGGGATAGAAAGTGAAAAACTGTTTTTT,CASSLSGIESEKLFF,TRBJ1-4,.,.,TRBV5-1
TGTGCCATCAGTGAGGGGGGGTCCTCCCTCCACTTT,CAISEGGSSLHF,TRBJ1-6,many,.,TRBV10-3
TGTGCCACCGCAAAGGGCAATCAGCCCCAGCATTTT,CATAKGNQPQHF,TRBJ1-5,many,.,TRBV24-1
TGTGCCAGCAGACAAACGGCCCCCGGTGAGCAGTACTTC,CASRQTAPGEQYF,TRBJ2-7,many,.,TRBV2
TGCAGTGCTAGAGCCGAAACTGAAGCTTTCTTT,CSARAETEAFF,TRBJ1-1,many,.,TRBV20-1
TGTGCCAGCAGTCGAGGGGGCCCTAGCACAGATACGCAGTATTTT,CASSRGGPSTDTQYF,TRBJ2-3,many,TRBD1,TRBV28
TGTGCCAGCAGAAACGACAGGGAGGTGGAAGAGCAGTACTTC,CASRNDREVEEQYF,TRBJ2-7,many,.,TRBV25-1
TGTGCCAGCAGCTTAGGTCTAGGTGGCGGGAATGAGCAGTTCTTC,CASSLGLGGGNEQFF,TRBJ2-1,many,.,TRBV7-2
TGCGCCAGCAGCCAAGAAGTAGCGGGAGGGAACAATGAGCAGTTCTTC,CASSQEVAGGNNEQFF,TRBJ2-1,.,TRBD2,TRBV4-1
TGTGCCAGCAGTCCCACGCTCGGCTACGAGCAGTACTTC,CASSPTLGYEQYF,TRBJ2-7,many,.,TRBV12-3/TRBV12-4
TGTGCCAGCAGTTACTCGGGGGGGCTCACAGATACGCAGTATTTT,CASSYSGGLTDTQYF,TRBJ2-3,.,.,TRBV6-5
TGTGCCAGCAGTTACTCGAGACAGGGGGCGGAGCAGCCCCAGCATTTT,CASSYSRQGAEQPQHF,TRBJ1-5,.,TRBD1,TRBV6-2/TRBV6-3
TGTGCCAGCAGTGCGGGCAGAAACACTGAAGCTTTCTTT,CASSAGRNTEAFF,TRBJ1-1,many,.,TRBV2
TGTGCCAGCAGTCCTCACCACTCGTCCAACGAGCAGTTCTTC,CASSPHHSSNEQFF,TRBJ2-1,few,.,TRBV9
TGTGCCAGCATGAAAGTTCAGCCCCAGCATTTT,CASMKVQPQHF,TRBJ1-5,many,.,TRBV12-3/TRBV12-4
TGTGCCAGTAGTCGCAGCGGATACACTGAAGCTTTCTTT,CASSRSGYTEAFF,TRBJ1-1,many,.,TRBV19
TGTGCCAGCAGCCAAGATACGCCCAGAAGCCTCTACAATGAGCAGTTCTTC,CASSQDTPRSLYNEQFF,TRBJ2-1,many,.,TRBV3-1
TGCGCCAGCAGCCAAGAGGCAGGGACAGGGAGGACAGATACGCAGTATTTT,CASSQEAGTGRTDTQYF,TRBJ2-3,few,TRBD1,TRBV4-1
TGTGCCTGGGCCAGGGGGGGCCGTGATCAGCCCCAGCATTTT,CAWARGGRDQPQHF,TRBJ1-5,many,TRBD1,TRBV30
TGTGCCAGCAGTGCGGGTCCTTCCTACAATGAGCAGTTCTTC,CASSAGPSYNEQFF,TRBJ2-1,many,.,TRBV2
TGTGCTAGTGGGCCGGGACACGGATATTTAAACACTGAAGCTTTCTTT,CASGPGHGYLNTEAFF,TRBJ1-1,many,.,TRBV12-5
TGTGCCTGGAGTCGGACAGGGGAAAACTATGGCTACACCTTC,CAWSRTGENYGYTF,TRBJ1-2,many,TRBD1,TRBV30
TGTGCCAGCAGCCAAACCGGGACAGTCGGCAATCAGCCCCAGCATTTT,CASSQTGTVGNQPQHF,TRBJ1-5,.,TRBD1,TRBV28
TGTGCCAGCAGCCAAGGGCTGGCGGGGCGGGAGACCCAGTACTTC,CASSQGLAGRETQYF,TRBJ2-5,many,.,TRBV3-1
TGTGCCAGTAGCATAGGGCTAGCGGGAGGCACCGGGGAGCTGTTTTTT,CASSIGLAGGTGELFF,TRBJ2-2,many,TRBD2,TRBV19
TGCAGTGCTCGCCGACTAGCGGGACAGTACAATGAGCAGTTCTTC,CSARRLAGQYNEQFF,TRBJ2-1,many,TRBD2,TRBV20-1
TGTGCCAGCAGCGCCGGGATCCAAGAGACCCAGCACTTC,CASSAGIQETQHF,TRBJ2-5,.,.,TRBV2
TGTGCCAGCAGCTTCGGGGACGCGGGGCAGTACTTC,CASSFGDAGQYF,TRBJ2-7,few,.,TRBV5-8
TGCACCCACCACGGGATAGCCGGCTACACCTTC,CTHHGIAGYTF,TRBJ1-2,many,.,TRBV20-1